This TCR beta chain appears in the sequencing data of a study of Ad26.COV2.S vaccination and SARS-CoV-2 variants (dated by TCRdb to the early 2020s). Turning to the overall study: Vaccine-arm donors were drawn from COV1001, a multicentre, randomized, double-blind, placebo-controlled phase I-IIa trial of Ad26.COV2.S in healthy adults. TCRbeta repertoire sequencing was used to assess the specificity and breadth of SARS-CoV-2-reactive T cell receptors after Ad26.COV2.S vaccination. Trial participants were randomized into five groups of five: low-dose or high-dose Ad26.COV2.S given once or twice, or placebo on both occasions. The TCR-sequenced set comprised roughly 30 samples: about 19 Ad26.COV2.S vaccine recipients, 5 placebo recipients and 8 SARS-CoV-2 convalescent individuals. Investigators did not know the trial group allocation while performing experiments and assessing outcomes. Ad26.COV2.S was administered intramuscularly at a dose of 5x10^10 or 1x10^11 viral particles, either as one shot or as two shots given 56 days apart. Summary of the overall study and its limitations: The study lacked the statistical power to compare responses across vaccine doses or regimens. Vaccine and placebo recipients had comparable non-spike TCR breadth, which fits with the vaccine containing only spike. After vaccination, spike-specific CD8+ and CD4+ T cell responses were reported to show substantial breadth. Ad26.COV2.S recipients had higher spike-specific TCR breadth than placebo recipients (P = 0.0014). It was noted by the authors that total T cell responses may have been underestimated by the TCR breadth and depth analyses.

For this clone: Its antigen specificity is not known. No base-level quality is on record; no much larger clone is a single base apart.

Relative to germline, V is 4 bases shorter and J is 8 bases shorter, with 10 bases between their ends. The CDR3 has 12 amino acids, counting the end cysteine and phenylalanine. Solely the CDR3 DNA is kept, with 36 bases framed from the first base. The germline V gene sets CDR1 to KGHDR and CDR2 to SFDVKD. The sample's treatment or condition, from its label and the paper: roughly 18 received Ad26.COV2.S at low or high dose, single or two shots; five or six received placebo; per-sample allocation not given. For vaccine and placebo recipients, repertoires were sequenced using samples collected on day 63 after the first injection. In Cohort 1b, roughly 26 adults aged 18-55 years were enrolled at a single site in Boston, USA, between 29 July and 7 August 2020. As a vaccine, Ad26.COV2.S was a replication-incompetent adenovirus type 26 vector that expressed a prefusion-stabilized SARS-CoV-2 spike protein derived from the original Wuhan strain.

The immunoSEQ Assay was the method used to sequence TCRbeta CDR3 regions. After extraction, genomic DNA underwent amplification by bias-controlled multiplex PCR, followed by high-throughput sequencing. Concerning the study's data processing: Collapsing and filtering of sequences were performed to quantify the absolute abundance of each unique TCRbeta CDR3 region. T cell fraction was estimated by normalizing TCRbeta template counts to usable DNA, with usable DNA measured through amplification of reference genes found in all nucleated cells. Repertoire TCRs were annotated as SARS-CoV-2-specific when V gene, CDR3 amino acid sequence and J gene were exactly matched to a known reactive TCR set. The reference SARS-CoV-2 TCR set was derived from MIRA and filtered for enrichment in COVID-19-positive ImmuneCODE repertoires, a step that removed public or cross-reactive TCRs. Using the MIRA antigens, annotated TCRs were further analysed by specific ORF or by position within an ORF. Depth was the summed frequency of annotated unique rearrangements, while breadth was defined as annotated unique rearrangements over total unique productive rearrangements. Group comparisons of TCR breadth used two-sided Wilcoxon rank-sum tests. The table was pulled from immuneACCESS by TCRdb, which kept in-frame rearrangements only. Such tables lose some clones; where checked, under half of the loss comes from unresolved V genes, and the rest has no known cause. That table gives V, J and clone size, and the DNA gave D and trimming. The sample records some 500,000 clones, roughly 87% of which are singletons. The biggest ten clones account for about 2.7% of the sample.

The sequence was obtained from a person between 18 and 65 years old who received the Ad26.COV2.S COVID-19 vaccine or a placebo. Sequenced here: peripheral blood, sampled in a trial of Ad26.COV2.S vaccine versus placebo. In this chain, TRBV24-1 is recombined with TRBJ1-2; the best D guess is TRBD1, with 5 bases matching. The CDR3 region: CATSDRESGYTF. Read as DNA, the sequence is TGTGCCACCAGTGACAGGGAGAGCGGCTACACCTTC.